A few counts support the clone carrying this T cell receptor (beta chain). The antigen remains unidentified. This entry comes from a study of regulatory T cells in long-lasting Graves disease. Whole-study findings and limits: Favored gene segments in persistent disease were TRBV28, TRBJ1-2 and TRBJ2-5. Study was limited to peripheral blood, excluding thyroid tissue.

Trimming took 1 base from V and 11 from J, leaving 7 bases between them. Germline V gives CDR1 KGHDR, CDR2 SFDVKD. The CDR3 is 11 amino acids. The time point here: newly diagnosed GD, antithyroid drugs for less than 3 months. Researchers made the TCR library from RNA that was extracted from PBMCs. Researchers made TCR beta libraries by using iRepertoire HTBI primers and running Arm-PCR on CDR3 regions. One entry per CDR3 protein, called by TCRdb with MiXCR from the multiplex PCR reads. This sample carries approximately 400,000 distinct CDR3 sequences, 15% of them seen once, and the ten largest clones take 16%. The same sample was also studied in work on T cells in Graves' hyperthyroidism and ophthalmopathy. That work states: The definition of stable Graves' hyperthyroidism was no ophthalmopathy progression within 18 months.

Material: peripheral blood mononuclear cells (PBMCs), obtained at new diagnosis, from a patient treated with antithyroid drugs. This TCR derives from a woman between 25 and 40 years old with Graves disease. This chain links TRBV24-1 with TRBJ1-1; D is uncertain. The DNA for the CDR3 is TGTGCCACCAGTGATTTCGGGGTTGCTTTCTTT. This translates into CATSDFGVAFF.